These T cell receptor beta chains were read from a single sample in a study of T cells in Graves' hyperthyroidism and ophthalmopathy. MiXCR was run by TCRdb on the multiplex PCR reads, yielding one entry per CDR3 protein. The sample holds around 600,000 distinct CDR3 sequences, 15% to 17% seen once. The sequenced material came from blood. The receptors stem from a woman in her thirties with Graves' hyperthyroidism. Both conserved end residues are part of each CDR3. D genes are given only for firm matches. Clone sizes are given selectively: once, few, many, or a class where the clone is expanded.

V	size	J	D	DNA	CDR3
TRBV20-1	many	TRBJ2-7	TRBD2	TGCAGTGCCCGTAGCGGGCGTACCTACGAGCAGTACTTC	CSARSGRTYEQYF
TRBV7-2	many	TRBJ2-7	.	TGTGCCAGCAGCTTAGAGTTTGAGCAGTACTTC	CASSLEFEQYF
TRBV20-1	few	TRBJ2-2	.	TGCAGTGCTAGTAGGACTCCGAACACCGGGGAGCTGTTTTTT	CSASRTPNTGELFF
TRBV6-2/TRBV6-3	.	TRBJ1-1	TRBD1	TGTGCCAGCAGTACAGGGGGGGGGAGGACTGAAGCTTTCTTT	CASSTGGGRTEAFF
TRBV28	few	TRBJ1-1	TRBD1	TGTGCCAGCATTGTCCCAACAGGGGGCACTGAAGCTTTCTTT	CASIVPTGGTEAFF
TRBV7-9	many	TRBJ2-7	TRBD2	TGTGCCAGCAACACAGCGGGAGTCATCTACGAGCAGTACTTC	CASNTAGVIYEQYF
TRBV6-2/TRBV6-3	.	TRBJ2-2	TRBD2	TGTGCCAGCTGCGGGGAGGGAACCGGGGAGCTGTTTTTT	CASCGEGTGELFF
TRBV3-1	.	TRBJ2-7	.	TGTGCCAGCAGCCAAGCGTTTGCCGGTCCCTACGAGCAGTACTTC	CASSQAFAGPYEQYF
TRBV30	many	TRBJ2-3	.	TGTGCCTGGAGTGCTAGCTCCGATACGCAGTATTTT	CAWSASSDTQYF
TRBV6-1	few	TRBJ2-3	.	TGTGCCAGCAGGGGGGTGGTGGGCGAATCTAGCACAGATACGCAGTATTTT	CASRGVVGESSTDTQYF
TRBV2	many	TRBJ2-5	.	TGTGCCAGCAGTAGGGACTACCAAGAGACCCAGTACTTC	CASSRDYQETQYF
TRBV11-3	many	TRBJ2-3	TRBD2	TGTGCCAGCAGTATAGCGGGAGGGCCTGGAGATACGCAGTATTTT	CASSIAGGPGDTQYF
TRBV12-3/TRBV12-4	many	TRBJ1-5	TRBD1	TGTGCCAGCAGCCGGACAGGGGGACAGTCAAATCAGCCCCAGCATTTT	CASSRTGGQSNQPQHF
TRBV30	.	TRBJ1-2	.	TGTGCCTGGACCCAGGGCAGGGATCATGGCTACACCTTC	CAWTQGRDHGYTF
TRBV11-2	many	TRBJ2-3	TRBD2	TGTGCCAGCAGCTTGGGGACTAGCGGGAGGACAGATACGCAGTATTTT	CASSLGTSGRTDTQYF
TRBV20-1	many	TRBJ2-3	TRBD2	TGCAGTGGACTACTAGCGGTTAGCACAGATACGCAGTATTTT	CSGLLAVSTDTQYF
TRBV9	few	TRBJ2-1	TRBD2	TGTGCCAGCAGCGCACAGGTGGGAGGGCCCAGTAATGAGCAGTTCTTC	CASSAQVGGPSNEQFF
TRBV6-2/TRBV6-3	.	TRBJ1-6	.	TGTGCCAGCAGTGAGGTCTCCTATAATTCACCCCTCCACTTT	CASSEVSYNSPLHF
TRBV9	many	TRBJ2-1	TRBD2	TGTGCCAGCAGCGTAGCTGTGGCTAGCGGGAGAAAGGGATACAATGAGCAGTTCTTC	CASSVAVASGRKGYNEQFF
TRBV7-2	many	TRBJ2-3	.	TGTGCCAGCAGTTGGGTGTCCTCAGATACGCAGTATTTT	CASSWVSSDTQYF
TRBV29-1	many	TRBJ1-1	.	TGCAGCGTTGAAGGCAAGGGAGGCCGGGCTGAAGCTTTCTTT	CSVEGKGGRAEAFF
TRBV19	many	TRBJ2-7	TRBD2	TGTGCCAGTCGAAACCGGGCTAGCGGGAACGAGCAGTACTTC	CASRNRASGNEQYF
TRBV27	.	TRBJ1-2	.	TGTGCCAGCAGTTTATTGGGCGACGGTACTAACTATGGCTACACCTTC	CASSLLGDGTNYGYTF
TRBV7-9	many	TRBJ2-1	TRBD2	TGTGCCAGCAGCCGACTAGCGGGAGTCACAAATGAGCAGTTCTTC	CASSRLAGVTNEQFF
TRBV20-1	many	TRBJ1-4	.	TGCAGTGTGACAACTAATGAAAAACTGTTTTTT	CSVTTNEKLFF
TRBV5-4	few	TRBJ1-6	TRBD1	TGTGCCAGCAGCTACTCCGGGACAGTTCCCTCACCCCTCCACTTT	CASSYSGTVPSPLHF
TRBV6-1	.	TRBJ2-7	.	TGTGCCACCATGTCCGTGAATTATAAAGCCTACGAGCAGTACTTC	CATMSVNYKAYEQYF
TRBV28	many	TRBJ2-1	TRBD2	TGTGCCAGCAGCCAACTAGCGGGAGGTCCCTACAATGAGCAGTTCTTC	CASSQLAGGPYNEQFF
TRBV11-2	many	TRBJ2-1	TRBD2	TGTGCCAGCAGCTTGACTAGCCTCAATGAGCAGTTCTTC	CASSLTSLNEQFF
TRBV7-2	many	TRBJ2-7	.	TGTGCCAGCAGCTTAGGGGGGAGCGCATACGAGCAGTACTTC	CASSLGGSAYEQYF
TRBV7-9	many	TRBJ2-7	.	TGTGCCAGCAGCTTAGGGCAGGCCGTCGAGCAGTACTTC	CASSLGQAVEQYF
TRBV4-1	few	TRBJ2-1	TRBD1	TGCGCCAGCAGCCAAGGGACAGGGGAGCAGTTCTTC	CASSQGTGEQFF
TRBV5-6	many	TRBJ2-3	TRBD2	TGTGCCAGCAGCTCCCCCCTACGGGAGGGCCACACAGATACGCAGTATTTT	CASSSPLREGHTDTQYF
TRBV10-3	few	TRBJ1-1	.	TGTGCCATCAGTGGGGGACTAGAGATCACTGAAGCTTTCTTT	CAISGGLEITEAFF
TRBV11-2	many	TRBJ1-4	.	TGTGCCAGCAGCCCGCGTGGACAGAGGAATGAAAAACTGTTTTTT	CASSPRGQRNEKLFF
TRBV20-1	few	TRBJ1-4	.	TGCAGTGCCACAACCGTCCGGGACAAGATTGAAAAACTGTTTTTT	CSATTVRDKIEKLFF
TRBV20-1	many	TRBJ2-7	TRBD2	TGCAGTGCTAGAGAGAGCGGGAACTACGAGCAGTACTTC	CSARESGNYEQYF
TRBV12-3/TRBV12-4	many	TRBJ2-1	.	TGTGCCAGCAGCTGGACCAGCAATGAGCAGTTCTTC	CASSWTSNEQFF
TRBV5-1	many	TRBJ1-6	TRBD1	TGCGCCAGCAGCACGGGACAGGATAATTCACCCCTCCACTTT	CASSTGQDNSPLHF
TRBV27	few	TRBJ1-1	.	TGTGCCAGCAGTTTATACGTGGCGAACACTGAAGCTTTCTTT	CASSLYVANTEAFF
TRBV6-1	few	TRBJ2-1	TRBD2	TGTGCCAGCAGTGTCGAGGGGGCGTGGAGCGGGAGGTACGCTGAGCAGTTCTTC	CASSVEGAWSGRYAEQFF
TRBV20-1	.	TRBJ1-1	TRBD1	TGCAGTGCTAGAGGCCAGGGACAGGCTTACACTGAAGCTTTCTTT	CSARGQGQAYTEAFF
TRBV20-1	few	TRBJ2-7	TRBD2	TGCAGTGCTAGACGGACTAGCTCACTTTCCTACGAGCAGTACTTC	CSARRTSSLSYEQYF
TRBV6-1	few	TRBJ1-3	.	TGTGCCAGCATATCCTCTGGAAACACCATATATTTT	CASISSGNTIYF
TRBV2	many	TRBJ1-1	TRBD1	TGTGCCAGCAGTGAGGACAGGGACACTGAAGCTTTCTTT	CASSEDRDTEAFF
TRBV28	many	TRBJ2-7	.	TGTGCCAGCAGTTCCCCCTCTGGGGAGGAGCCCGAGCAGTACTTC	CASSSPSGEEPEQYF
TRBV11-2	many	TRBJ2-7	.	TGTGCCAGCAGCTCCGGCACAGGAAACGAGCAGTACTTC	CASSSGTGNEQYF
TRBV7-6	many	TRBJ2-7	.	TGTGCCAGCAGCTTAGTTGGGGGGCTCTACGTCTACGAGCAGTACTTC	CASSLVGGLYVYEQYF
TRBV30	many	TRBJ2-2	.	TGTGCCTGGAAGAGATTTCCGAACACCGGGGAGCTGTTTTTT	CAWKRFPNTGELFF
TRBV5-1	once	TRBJ1-2	TRBD1	TGCGCCAGCAGCTGGGCAGGGACAGGGGATAACTATGGCTACACCTTC	CASSWAGTGDNYGYTF
TRBV24-1	few	TRBJ2-1	TRBD2	TGTGCCACCAGTACCACAAGCGGGGCTCGCAATGAGCAGTTCTTC	CATSTTSGARNEQFF
TRBV5-1	.	TRBJ2-1	TRBD1	TGCGCCAGCAGCTTGTATCGCCTCCAGACAGGGGGATACAATGAGCAGTTCTTC	CASSLYRLQTGGYNEQFF
TRBV5-6	many	TRBJ2-2	TRBD1	TGTGCCAGCAGCCGGGACAGGGGGTCTTCCGGGGAGCTGTTTTTT	CASSRDRGSSGELFF
TRBV12-3/TRBV12-4	many	TRBJ2-3	.	TGTGCCAGCAGTTTAGCGATGGGGTGGGGTCAGGAGCGGACCACAGATACGCAGTATTTT	CASSLAMGWGQERTTDTQYF
TRBV28	many	TRBJ1-1	.	TGTGCCAGCAGGATAAGGGGGAGAAGCAACACTGAAGCTTTCTTT	CASRIRGRSNTEAFF